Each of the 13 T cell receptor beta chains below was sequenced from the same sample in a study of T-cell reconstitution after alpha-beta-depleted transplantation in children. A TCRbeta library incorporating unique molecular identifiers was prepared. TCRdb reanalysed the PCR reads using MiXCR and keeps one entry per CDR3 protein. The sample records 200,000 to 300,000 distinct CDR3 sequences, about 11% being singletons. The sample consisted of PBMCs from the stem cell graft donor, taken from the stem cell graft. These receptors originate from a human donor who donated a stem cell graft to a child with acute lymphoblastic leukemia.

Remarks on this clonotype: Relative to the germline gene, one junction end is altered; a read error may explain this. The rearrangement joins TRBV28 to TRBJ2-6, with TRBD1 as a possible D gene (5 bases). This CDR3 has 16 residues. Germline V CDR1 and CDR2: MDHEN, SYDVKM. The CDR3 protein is CASSAVGNSGANGLTF. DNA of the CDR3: TGTGCCAGCAGCGCAGTAGGGAACTCTGGGGCCAACGGCCTGACTTTC.

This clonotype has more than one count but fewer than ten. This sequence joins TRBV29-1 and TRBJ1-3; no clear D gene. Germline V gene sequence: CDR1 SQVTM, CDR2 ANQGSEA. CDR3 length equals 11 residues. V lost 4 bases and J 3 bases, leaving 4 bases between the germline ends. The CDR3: CSVGIGNTIYF. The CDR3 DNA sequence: TGCAGCGTTGGGATTGGAAACACCATATATTTT.

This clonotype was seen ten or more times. The CDR3 coding sequence is TGTGCCAGCAGTTTAGAGAGGGGAATGTACGAGCAGTACTTC. It translates to CASSLERGMYEQYF. This chain uses TRBV12-3 or TRBV12-4 with TRBJ2-7; tentatively, D is TRBD1 or TRBD2 (5 bases each). V lost 1 base to trimming and J lost 4 bases, with 11 bases between them. CDR3 length equals 14 residues.

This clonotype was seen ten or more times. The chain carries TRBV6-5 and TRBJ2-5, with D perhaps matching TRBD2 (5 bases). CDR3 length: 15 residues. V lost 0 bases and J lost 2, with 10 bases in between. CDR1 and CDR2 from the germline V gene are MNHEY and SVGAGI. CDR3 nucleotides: TGTGCCAGCAGTTACTCGAAGCGGAGGCAAGAGACCCAGTACTTC. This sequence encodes CASSYSKRRQETQYF.

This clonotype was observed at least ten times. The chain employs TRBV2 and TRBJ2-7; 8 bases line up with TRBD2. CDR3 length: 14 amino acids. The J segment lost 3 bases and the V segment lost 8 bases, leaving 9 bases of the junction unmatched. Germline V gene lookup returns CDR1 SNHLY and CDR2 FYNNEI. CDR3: CASSTGGPYYEQYF. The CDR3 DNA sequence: TGTGCCAGCTCTACGGGAGGGCCTTACTACGAGCAGTACTTC.

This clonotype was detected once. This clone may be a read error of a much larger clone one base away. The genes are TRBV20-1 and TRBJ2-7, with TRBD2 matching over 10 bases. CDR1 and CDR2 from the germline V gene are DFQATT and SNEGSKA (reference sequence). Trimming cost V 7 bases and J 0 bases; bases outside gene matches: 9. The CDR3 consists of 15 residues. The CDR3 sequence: CSVHPASGSSYEQYF. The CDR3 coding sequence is TGCAGTGTCCATCCCGCTAGCGGGAGCTCCTACGAGCAGTACTTC.

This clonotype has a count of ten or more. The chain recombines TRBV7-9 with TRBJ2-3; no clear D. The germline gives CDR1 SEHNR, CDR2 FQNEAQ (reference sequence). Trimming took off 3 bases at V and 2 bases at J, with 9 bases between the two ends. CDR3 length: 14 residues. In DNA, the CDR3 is TGTGCCAGCAGCTTTTACCCGATCACAGATACGCAGTATTTT. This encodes CASSFYPITDTQYF.

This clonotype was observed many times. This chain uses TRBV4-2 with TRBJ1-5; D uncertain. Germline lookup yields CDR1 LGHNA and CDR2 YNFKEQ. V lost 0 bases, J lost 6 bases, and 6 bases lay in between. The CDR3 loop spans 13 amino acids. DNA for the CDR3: TGTGCCAGCAGCCAAGATCTGGGTCAGCCCCAGCATTTT. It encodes CASSQDLGQPQHF.

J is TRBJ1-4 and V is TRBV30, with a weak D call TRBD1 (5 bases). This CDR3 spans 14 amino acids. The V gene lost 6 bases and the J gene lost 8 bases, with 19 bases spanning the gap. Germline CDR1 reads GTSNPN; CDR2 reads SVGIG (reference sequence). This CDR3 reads CACTGVQGSEKLFF. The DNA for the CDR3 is TGTGCCTGCACTGGGGTCCAGGGATCAGAAAAACTGTTTTTT.

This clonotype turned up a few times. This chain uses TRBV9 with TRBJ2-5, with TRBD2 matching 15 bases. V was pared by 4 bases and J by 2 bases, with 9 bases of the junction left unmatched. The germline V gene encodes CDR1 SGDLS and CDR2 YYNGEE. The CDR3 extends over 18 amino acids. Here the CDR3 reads CASSPGLAGGLWQETQYF. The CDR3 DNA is TGTGCCAGCAGCCCTGGACTAGCGGGAGGGCTTTGGCAAGAGACCCAGTACTTC.

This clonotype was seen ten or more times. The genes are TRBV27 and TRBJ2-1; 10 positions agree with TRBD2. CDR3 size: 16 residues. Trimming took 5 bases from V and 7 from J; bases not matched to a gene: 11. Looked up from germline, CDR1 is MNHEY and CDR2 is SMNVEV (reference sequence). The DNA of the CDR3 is TGTGCCAGCAGTCACTTAGCGGGAGGATCGGGAAATGAGCAGTTCTTC. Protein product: CASSHLAGGSGNEQFF.

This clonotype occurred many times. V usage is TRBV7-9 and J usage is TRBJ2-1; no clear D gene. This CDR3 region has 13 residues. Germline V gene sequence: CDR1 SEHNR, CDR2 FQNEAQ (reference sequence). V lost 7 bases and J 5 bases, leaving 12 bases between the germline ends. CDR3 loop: CASTLLGDNEQFF. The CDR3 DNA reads TGTGCCAGCACCCTACTTGGGGACAATGAGCAGTTCTTC.

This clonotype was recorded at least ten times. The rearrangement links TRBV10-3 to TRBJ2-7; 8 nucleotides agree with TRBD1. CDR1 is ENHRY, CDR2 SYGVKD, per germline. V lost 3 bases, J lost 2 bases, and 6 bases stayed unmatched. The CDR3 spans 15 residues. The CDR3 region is CAISDRTGYTYEQYF. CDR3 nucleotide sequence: TGTGCCATCAGTGATCGGACAGGGTATACCTACGAGCAGTACTTC.